The 29 T cell receptor beta chains listed next were all sequenced from one sample in a study of blood T cell repertoires in COVID-19. Using immunoSEQ multiplex PCR, the repertoire was profiled, and TCRdb retains in-frame clones only, with some absent. The data show about 160,000 clones, 70% to 85% seen once. Material: peripheral blood. These receptors came from a woman older than 75 with acute or convalescent COVID-19.

The rearrangement joins TRBV5-1 to TRBJ2-2; the match to TRBD1 covers 9 bases. The CDR3 runs to 16 residues. Trimming at V came to 5 bases and at J to 4 bases, leaving 9 bases not matched to a gene. Germline lookup yields CDR1 SGHRS and CDR2 YFSETQ. CDR3 DNA sequence: TGCGCCAGCAGTGAACAGGGGGCTTCGGTCACCGGGGAGCTGTTTTTT. It yields the protein CASSEQGASVTGELFF.

The rearrangement joins TRBV10-3 to TRBJ1-5; 8 bases line up with TRBD1. Germline loops: CDR1 ENHRY, CDR2 SYGVKD. CDR3 size: 15 residues. With V trimmed by 2 bases and J by 0 bases, 0 bases remained unmatched. CDR3 amino acids: CAISEGQGSNQPQHF. The CDR3 DNA reads as TGTGCCATCAGTGAGGGACAGGGTAGCAATCAGCCCCAGCATTTT.

The chain carries TRBV15 and TRBJ2-1; TRBD2 agrees at 11 bases. Germline V gene data show CDR1 as LNHNV and CDR2 as YYDKDF (reference sequence). The CDR3 extends over 14 amino acids. V lost 4 bases to trimming and J lost 9 bases; unmatched junction nucleotides: 5. CDR3 residues: CATSIAGGPVEQFF. CDR3 in DNA: TGTGCCACCAGCATAGCGGGAGGGCCGGTTGAGCAGTTCTTC.

The rearrangement uses TRBV4-1 and TRBJ2-7; 9 bases line up with TRBD1. The CDR3 sequence is 16 residues long. With 4 bases clipped from V and 6 bases from J, the junction kept 13 bases outside the gene matches. The germline gives CDR1 MGHRA, CDR2 YSYEKL. In DNA form, the CDR3 reads TGCGCCAGCAGCCCAACCGGGACAGGGATGAGGGGCGAGCAGTACTTC. Residues: CASSPTGTGMRGEQYF.

V gene TRBV5-1 combines with J gene TRBJ1-1; 7 positions agree with TRBD1. Germline V gives CDR1 SGHRS, CDR2 YFSETQ. CDR3 length: 15 residues. J gave up 4 bases and V 4 bases, and 10 bases lay outside the gene matches. Here the CDR3 DNA reads TGCGCCAGCAGCGGGAGAGACAGGGTAGGCACTGAAGCTTTCTTT. Encoded protein: CASSGRDRVGTEAFF.

V and J are TRBV12-3 or TRBV12-4 and TRBJ2-7; TRBD1 matches at 7 bases. The V segment lost 6 bases and the J segment 3 bases; nucleotides outside the gene matches: 5. The CDR3 loop spans 13 amino acids. Here the CDR3 DNA reads TGTGCCAGCAGGACAGGGTCCGGCTACGAGCAGTACTTC. It is translated as CASRTGSGYEQYF.

The rearrangement uses TRBV19 and TRBJ2-5; D perhaps matches TRBD1 (5 bases). The CDR3 has 11 residues. V shed 8 bases and J shed 4 bases, with 8 bases lying between them. Germline CDR1 and CDR2: LNHDA and SQIVND (reference sequence). The CDR3 DNA follows: TGTGCCAGTGGAGACAGAGAGACCCAGTACTTC. Encoded protein: CASGDRETQYF. The full variable domain, rest sourced from reference TRBV19 and TRBJ2-5, is DGGITQSPKYLFRKEGQNVTLSCEQNLNHDAMYWYRQDPGQGLRLIYYSQIVNDFQKGDIAEGYSVSREKKESFPLTVTSAQKNPTAFYLCASGDRETQYFGPGTRLLVL.

This clone was detected only once. DNA of the CDR3: TGTGCCAGCAAGGAACGGGAGAACACCGGGGAGCTGTTTTTT. It specifies CASKERENTGELFF. The chain uses TRBV7-8 and TRBJ2-2; a weak D match, TRBD2 (5 bases). This CDR3 region has 14 residues. In germline, CDR1 is SGHVS, CDR2 FQNEAQ. Trimming removed 7 bases from V and 1 base from J, with 10 bases in between.

The chain carries TRBV5-4 and TRBJ1-1, with a weak D call TRBD1 (5 bases). In germline, CDR1 is SGHNT, CDR2 YYREEE (reference sequence). The CDR3 contains 14 residues. Between the trimmed V and J ends, which lost 1 base and 1 base, there was a span of 8 bases. CDR3 sequence: CASSLRQGNTEAFF. CDR3 coding DNA: TGTGCCAGCAGCTTGCGTCAGGGGAACACTGAAGCTTTCTTT.

This chain connects TRBV15 to TRBJ1-2, with no clear D. The germline V gene has CDR1 LNHNV and CDR2 YYDKDF (reference sequence). V lost 5 bases and J 6 bases, leaving 10 bases between the germline ends. The CDR3 spans 12 residues. CDR3 DNA: TGTGCCACCAGCCTGAGCCAGGATGGCTACACCTTC. Amino acids: CATSLSQDGYTF.

The V gene is TRBV5-6, the J gene TRBJ2-6, with D tentatively TRBD1 (5 bases). Germline CDR1 and CDR2: SGHDT and YYEEEE. The V gene lost 4 bases and the J gene lost 0 bases, with 8 bases spanning the gap. The CDR3 has 15 residues. CDR3 loop: CASSEGVSGANVLTF. As DNA, the CDR3 is TGTGCCAGCAGCGAAGGGGTCTCTGGGGCCAACGTCCTGACTTTC.

The chain carries TRBV23-1 and TRBJ1-1; 7 positions match TRBD1. TRBV23-1 is an open reading frame, and its role is uncertain. The CDR3 length is 14 residues. Trimming at V came to 6 bases and at J to 3 bases, leaving 7 bases not matched to a gene. CDR3 sequence: CASSPGQADTEAFF. The CDR3 nucleotides read TGCGCCAGCAGCCCCGGACAGGCGGACACTGAAGCTTTCTTT.

The CDR3 loop reads CASSIQGRKDTQYF. CDR3 sequence (DNA): TGTGCCAGTAGTATCCAGGGGCGGAAAGATACGCAGTATTTT. The chain uses TRBV19 and TRBJ2-3, with a tentative D call TRBD1 (6 bases). Germline CDR1 LNHDA, CDR2 SQIVND (reference sequence). The V end lost 3 bases, the J end lost 5 bases, and 12 bases lay between the germline ends. CDR3 length equals 14 residues. Drawing the rest from reference TRBV19 and TRBJ2-3, the complete variable domain is DGGITQSPKYLFRKEGQNVTLSCEQNLNHDAMYWYRQDPGQGLRLIYYSQIVNDFQKGDIAEGYSVSREKKESFPLTVTSAQKNPTAFYLCASSIQGRKDTQYFGPGTRLTVL.

This chain joins TRBV3-1 (or the pseudogene TRBV3-2) and TRBJ2-7, with D possibly matching TRBD2 (5 bases). This CDR3 is 15 amino acids long. Deletions cut 1 base from V and 0 bases from J, with 10 bases between. Germline assignment: CDR1 LGHDT and CDR2 YNNKEL (reference sequence). The CDR3 here is CASSQAPGNSYEQYF. In DNA, the CDR3 is TGTGCCAGCAGCCAAGCTCCCGGGAACTCCTACGAGCAGTACTTC.

V usage is TRBV4-3 and J usage is TRBJ2-3; D gene ambiguous. The germline V gene has CDR1 LGHNA and CDR2 YSLEER. The CDR3 consists of 15 residues. Trimming removed 0 bases at V and 2 bases at J, with 9 bases between. DNA for the CDR3: TGCGCCAGCAGCCAAGACGGAGCCCCCACAGATACGCAGTATTTT. As protein: CASSQDGAPTDTQYF.

This chain connects TRBV10-3 to TRBJ2-1; D gene unclear. Germline V gives CDR1 ENHRY, CDR2 SYGVKD. V was clipped by 6 bases and J by 13 bases, with 22 bases between them. The CDR3 covers 14 residues. The CDR3 reads CAISEQATGNLQFF. The CDR3 region has the DNA TGTGCCATCAGCGAGCAGGCCACCGGCAACTTACAGTTCTTC.

This clone was detected only a few times. The chain carries TRBV29-1 and TRBJ2-1; possibly TRBD2 for D (5 bases). CDR1 is SQVTM, CDR2 ANQGSEA, per germline. Trimming pared 7 bases from V and 6 bases from J, leaving 19 bases between. The CDR3 totals 14 residues. The CDR3 here is CSALGGRGINEQFF. The CDR3 nucleotides read TGCAGCGCCCTGGGTGGGAGAGGTATCAATGAGCAGTTCTTC.

This rearrangement joins TRBV5-4 to TRBJ1-2; 9 positions match TRBD1. The V segment lost 4 bases and the J segment 3 bases; nucleotides outside the gene matches: 7. Per germline, CDR1 SGHNT and CDR2 YYREEE (reference sequence). This CDR3 has 15 residues. The CDR3: CASSPRQGVDYGYTF. The CDR3 DNA reads TGTGCCAGCAGCCCCAGACAGGGGGTAGACTATGGCTACACCTTC.

This rearrangement joins TRBV7-9 to TRBJ2-7; tentatively, D is TRBD1 (5 bases). The CDR3 is 13 amino acids. Looked up from germline, CDR1 is SEHNR and CDR2 is FQNEAQ (reference sequence). Trimming took off 6 bases at V and 5 bases at J, with 14 bases between the two ends. The CDR3 DNA follows: TGTGCCAGCAGACACACACAGGAAGACGAGCAGTACTTC. This encodes CASRHTQEDEQYF.

The chain uses TRBV6-1 and TRBJ2-7, with 9 bases matching TRBD1. Germline CDR1 and CDR2: MNHNS and SASEGT. Unmatched junction bases numbered 10, after V lost 6 bases and J lost 4 bases. The CDR3 loop spans 15 amino acids. The CDR3 here is CASSTDLGQGYEQYF. CDR3 bases: TGTGCCAGCAGCACCGATCTGGGACAGGGTTACGAGCAGTACTTC.

The genes are TRBV2 and TRBJ2-2; a weak D match, TRBD2 (6 bases). Germline values: CDR1 SNHLY, CDR2 FYNNEI. The CDR3 runs 14 residues. V gave up 7 bases and J gave up 4 bases, with 13 bases separating them. The CDR3 loop is CASNGRGGTGELFF. The CDR3 nucleotides read TGTGCCAGCAACGGGCGGGGAGGCACCGGGGAGCTGTTTTTT.

The chain has TRBV18 and TRBJ2-6, with D perhaps TRBD2 (5 bases). The CDR3 runs to 17 residues. Germline CDR1 KGHSH, CDR2 LQKENI. Trimming left V 0 bases short and J 0 bases short, with 9 bases between. This CDR3 reads CASSPPWSGSGANVLTF. The CDR3 DNA reads as TGTGCCAGCTCACCACCGTGGAGCGGCTCTGGGGCCAACGTCCTGACTTTC.

CDR3 loop: CASSSDRTEAFF. CDR3 nucleotide sequence: TGTGCCAGCAGCTCCGACAGAACTGAAGCTTTCTTT. The genes are TRBV11-3 and TRBJ1-1, with D possibly TRBD1 on 5 matching bases. V shed 4 bases and J shed 5 bases, with 8 bases lying between them. Germline V gene lookup returns CDR1 SGHNT and CDR2 YENEEA. The CDR3 spans 12 residues.

The chain employs TRBV18 and TRBJ2-5; 7 nucleotides line up with TRBD1. CDR1 is KGHSH and CDR2 is LQKENI in the germline V gene. V shed 4 bases and J 2 bases; nucleotides not matched to a gene: 10. This CDR3 region has 16 residues. DNA for the CDR3: TGTGCCAGCTCACTTACCCGGGACAGCTTACAAGAGACCCAGTACTTC. It translates to CASSLTRDSLQETQYF.

This sequence joins TRBV6-5 and TRBJ2-4, with 8 nucleotides matching TRBD2. The germline CDR1 and CDR2 sequences are MNHEY and SVGAGI. With V trimmed by 6 bases and J by 3 bases, 4 bases remained unmatched. This CDR3 is 14 amino acids long. CDR3 DNA sequence: TGTGCCAGCAGAGCGAGCGGGAGCAAAAACATTCAGTACTTC. It is translated as CASRASGSKNIQYF.

The chain links TRBV9 to TRBJ2-1; the match to TRBD2 covers 9 bases. This CDR3 is built from 17 residues. Germline trimming cut 0 bases from V and 0 bases from J; bases unmatched to any gene: 4. Germline V gives CDR1 SGDLS, CDR2 YYNGEE. CDR3 residues: CASSVVPSGISYNEQFF. CDR3 in DNA: TGTGCCAGCAGCGTAGTGCCTAGCGGGATCTCCTACAATGAGCAGTTCTTC.

V gene TRBV10-3 combines with J gene TRBJ1-3; 8 nucleotides agree with TRBD1. Per germline, CDR1 ENHRY and CDR2 SYGVKD. Trimming removed 11 bases from V and 5 bases from J; junction bases left unmatched: 11. This CDR3 spans 14 amino acids. CDR3 amino acids: CAVTQGQGRNTIYF. The CDR3 nucleotides read TGTGCCGTGACCCAAGGACAGGGAAGAAACACCATATATTTT.

The chain recombines TRBV5-1 with TRBJ1-1; possible D gene TRBD1, 6 bases. Germline V CDR1 and CDR2: SGHRS, YFSETQ. Deletions cut 0 bases from V and 3 bases from J, with 18 bases between. CDR3 length: 17 amino acids. CDR3: CASSLEWSGAGYTEAFF. CDR3 bases: TGCGCCAGCAGCTTGGAATGGTCAGGGGCCGGTTACACTGAAGCTTTCTTT.

This chain links TRBV7-7 with TRBJ2-1, with 9 bases identical to TRBD2. There are 15 residues in the CDR3. Germline V lookup: CDR1 SSHAT, CDR2 FNYEAQ (reference sequence). The V gene end was trimmed by 3 bases and the J gene end by 8 bases; junction bases not matched to a gene: 8. The CDR3 DNA reads as TGTGCCAGCAGCTTTAGGCTAGCGGGAAGAGATGAGCAGTTCTTC. This codes for CASSFRLAGRDEQFF.